Each of the 17 T cell receptor beta chains below was sequenced from the same sample in a study of molecular identifiers for immune sequencing clone quantification. TCRdb independently ran MiXCR on the PCR reads; one entry per CDR3 protein. The sample has tens of thousands of distinct CDR3 sequences; less than 20% are singletons. Specimen: naive CD8+ T cells from blood, with Jurkat cell RNA spiked in. The subset here: FACS-sorted CD8+CD4-CCR7+CD45RA+ naive T cells. The receptors here all came from a human donor in good health. Some libraries in this study had Jurkat cell RNA spiked in.

This clonotype showed up just a few times. A clone one base away is much larger, so this may be a read error. This chain connects TRBV4-3 to TRBJ1-2; no clear D. Germline V gives CDR1 LGHNA, CDR2 YSLEER. This CDR3 contains 14 residues. The CDR3: CASSLETANYGDTF. DNA for the CDR3: TGCGCCAGCAGCCTGGAGACGGCTAACTATGGCGACACCTTC.

Of note for this clonotype: A much bigger clone sits one base away, suggesting this may be a read error. The chain has TRBV27 and TRBJ2-3; D is possibly TRBD1 (5 bases). CDR3 length equals 13 residues. Germline V lookup: CDR1 MNHEY, CDR2 SMNVEV (reference sequence). CDR3 amino acids: CASSLGFTGTQYF. CDR3 bases: TGTGCCAGCAGTTTAGGTTTCACAGGTACGCAGTATTTT.

Ten or more counts support this clonotype. The chain combines TRBV3-1 with TRBJ2-7, with D unresolved. Germline V lookup: CDR1 LGHDT, CDR2 YNNKEL (reference sequence). CDR3 length: 14 residues. The V gene lost 3 bases and the J gene lost 3 bases, with 12 bases spanning the gap. The CDR3 loop is CASSQGGPIYEQYF. The DNA of the CDR3 is TGTGCCAGCAGCCAGGGCGGCCCAATCTACGAGCAGTACTTC.

The sample holds many counts of this clonotype. This chain links TRBV11-2 with TRBJ2-7; tentatively, D is TRBD1 (6 bases). Trimming removed 4 bases from V and 2 bases from J, with 15 bases in between. The CDR3 consists of 15 residues. From germline, CDR1 is SGHAT and CDR2 FQNNGV. CDR3 DNA sequence: TGTGCCAGCAGCTCCCAGGGGTTTCGGACCTACGAGCAGTACTTC. Its protein is CASSSQGFRTYEQYF.

This clonotype was detected many times. The rearrangement uses TRBV7-3 and TRBJ2-2, with D unclear. V lost 1 base to trimming and J lost 4 bases, with 4 bases between them. The germline gives CDR1 SGHTA, CDR2 FQGTGA. The CDR3 contains 13 residues. The chain's CDR3 is CASSLIGTGELFF. DNA of the CDR3: TGTGCCAGCAGCTTAATAGGCACCGGGGAGCTGTTTTTT.

With regard to this clonotype: At one boundary the junction diverges from the germline segment, which might be a read error. CDR3 residues: CASSSKGTGGFSSYGQYF. The DNA for the CDR3 is TGTGCCAGCAGCTCGAAGGGGACAGGGGGCTTTAGCTCCTACGGGCAGTACTTC. This sequence joins TRBV13 and TRBJ2-7; 12 bases are shared with TRBD1. The germline CDR1 and CDR2 sequences are PRHDT and FYEKMQ (reference sequence). CDR3 length: 18 residues.

This clonotype was counted ten times or more. The genes are TRBV20-1 and TRBJ2-3; D is perhaps TRBD2 (6 bases). This CDR3 has 20 residues. Germline lookup yields CDR1 DFQATT and CDR2 SNEGSKA (reference sequence). The V and J ends lost 1 base and 0 bases respectively, with 26 bases between them. The CDR3 DNA reads as TGCAGTGCTAGAGCTTATAAATTGGAGCGGGCACACACTAGCACAGATACGCAGTATTTT. Translated: CSARAYKLERAHTSTDTQYF.

This clonotype has at least ten counts. The CDR3 DNA sequence: TGTGCCACCCCAGGGGGGGACAGGGTTCAGGACGGGGAGCTGTTTTTT. This codes for CATPGGDRVQDGELFF. The gene calls are TRBV2 and TRBJ2-2; 9 bases are a match to TRBD1. Germline lookup yields CDR1 SNHLY and CDR2 FYNNEI. CDR3 length: 16 amino acids. V was pared by 10 bases and J by 7 bases, with 16 bases of the junction left unmatched.

The rearrangement joins TRBV20-1 to TRBJ1-6, with 8 bases matching TRBD1. This CDR3 comprises 18 residues. Trimming cost V 0 bases and J 14 bases; bases outside gene matches: 21. Germline V CDR1 and CDR2: DFQATT, SNEGSKA (reference sequence). The CDR3 loop reads CSARDRDRGPSSSVALHF. In DNA form, the CDR3 reads TGCAGTGCTAGAGATCGCGACAGGGGCCCCTCTTCGAGTGTGGCCCTCCACTTT.

The chain employs TRBV7-2 and TRBJ2-3; no definite D call. The CDR3 has 13 amino acids. V was cut by 5 bases and J by 4 bases, with 10 bases left in between. Germline assignment: CDR1 SGHTA and CDR2 FQGNSA. This CDR3 reads CASSTSGPDTQYF. CDR3 nucleotide sequence: TGTGCCAGCAGCACCTCGGGCCCAGATACGCAGTATTTT.

This clonotype was seen ten or more times. The V call is TRBV12-3 or TRBV12-4, the J call TRBJ2-3, with TRBD2 identical over 10 bases. The junction had 11 bases not matched to a gene; V was cut back by 7 bases and J by 4 bases. The CDR3 runs to 16 residues. This CDR3 reads CASKPSGGRLPDTQYF. CDR3 DNA sequence: TGTGCCAGCAAGCCTAGCGGGGGCCGTCTACCAGATACGCAGTATTTT.

This clonotype was seen at least ten times. V usage is TRBV4-3 and J usage is TRBJ2-7; TRBD2 matches 8 bases. Germline CDR1 and CDR2: LGHNA and YSLEER. The CDR3 extends over 16 amino acids. After removal of 0 bases from V and 1 base from J, the junction contained 5 bases not matched to a gene. CDR3 region: CASSQEYTGGSYEQYF. The CDR3, as DNA: TGCGCCAGCAGCCAAGAGTATACGGGAGGGTCCTACGAGCAGTACTTC.

The table lists this clonotype with many counts. The chain couples TRBV6-1 to TRBJ1-5; D unclear. V lost 2 bases and J 0 bases, leaving 14 bases between the germline ends. Germline CDR1 reads MNHNS; CDR2 reads SASEGT. The CDR3 is 17 residues long. This CDR3 is CASSEYTGVYSNQPQHF. In DNA form, the CDR3 reads TGTGCCAGCAGTGAATACACCGGAGTTTATAGCAATCAGCCCCAGCATTTT.

V usage is TRBV6-5 and J usage is TRBJ2-5; D unresolved. V lost 2 bases and J 4 bases, leaving 11 bases between the germline ends. From germline, CDR1 is MNHEY and CDR2 SVGAGI. This CDR3 has 14 residues. The CDR3 DNA reads as TGTGCCAGCAGTTACAAGGGCCTAGGAGAGACCCAGTACTTC. This sequence encodes CASSYKGLGETQYF.

There are many counts of this clonotype. The gene calls are TRBV27 and TRBJ1-1; D gene unclear. The germline V and J ends were trimmed by 2 bases and 0 bases, with 10 bases remaining between them. Germline V gene sequence: CDR1 MNHEY, CDR2 SMNVEV (reference sequence). The CDR3 runs 15 residues. The CDR3 bases are TGTGCCAGCAGTTTAACGTCCGGTCTGAACACTGAAGCTTTCTTT. Its protein product is CASSLTSGLNTEAFF.

To note about this clonotype: A single base separates this from a much larger clone, so it may be a read error. The J gene is TRBJ2-7, the V gene TRBV12-3 or TRBV12-4, with 10 bases fitting TRBD2. CDR3 length equals 15 residues. V shed 6 bases and J 5 bases; nucleotides not matched to a gene: 10. This CDR3 is CASSPFASGGHEQYF. CDR3 DNA sequence: TGTGCCAGCAGCCCCTTTGCTAGCGGGGGTCACGAGCAGTACTTC.

The chain uses TRBV27 and TRBJ2-7; 8 bases match TRBD1. After removal of 3 bases from V and 4 bases from J, the junction contained 8 bases not matched to a gene. Per germline, CDR1 MNHEY and CDR2 SMNVEV (reference sequence). This CDR3 contains 15 residues. The CDR3 DNA sequence: TGTGCCAGCAGTTTGTTCGGACAGGGTTTTTACGAGCAGTACTTC. It is translated as CASSLFGQGFYEQYF.